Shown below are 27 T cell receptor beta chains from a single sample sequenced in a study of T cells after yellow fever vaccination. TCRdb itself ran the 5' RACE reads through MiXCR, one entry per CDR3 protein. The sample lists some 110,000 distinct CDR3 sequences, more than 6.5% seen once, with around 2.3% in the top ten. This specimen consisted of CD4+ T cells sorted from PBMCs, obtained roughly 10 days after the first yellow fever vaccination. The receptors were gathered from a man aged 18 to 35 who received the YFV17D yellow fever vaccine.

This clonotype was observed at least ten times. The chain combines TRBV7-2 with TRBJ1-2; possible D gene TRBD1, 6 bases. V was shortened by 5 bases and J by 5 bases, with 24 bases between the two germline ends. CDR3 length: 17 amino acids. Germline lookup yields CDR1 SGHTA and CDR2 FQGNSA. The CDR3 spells CASSLLGLGVGGYGYTF. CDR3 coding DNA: TGTGCCAGCAGCCTCCTGGGCCTCGGGGTAGGGGGGTATGGCTACACCTTC.

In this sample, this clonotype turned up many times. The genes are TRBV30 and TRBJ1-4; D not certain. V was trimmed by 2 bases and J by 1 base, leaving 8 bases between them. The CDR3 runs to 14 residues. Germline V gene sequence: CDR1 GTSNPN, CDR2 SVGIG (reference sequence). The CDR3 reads CAWSFLGTNEKLFF. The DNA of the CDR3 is TGTGCCTGGAGTTTTCTCGGAACTAATGAAAAACTGTTTTTT.

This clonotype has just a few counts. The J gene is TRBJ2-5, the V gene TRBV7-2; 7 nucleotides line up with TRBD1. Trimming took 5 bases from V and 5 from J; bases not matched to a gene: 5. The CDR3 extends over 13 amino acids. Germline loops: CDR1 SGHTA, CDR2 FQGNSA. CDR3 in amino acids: CASSQGQVETQYF. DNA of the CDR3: TGTGCCAGCAGCCAAGGACAGGTGGAGACCCAGTACTTC.

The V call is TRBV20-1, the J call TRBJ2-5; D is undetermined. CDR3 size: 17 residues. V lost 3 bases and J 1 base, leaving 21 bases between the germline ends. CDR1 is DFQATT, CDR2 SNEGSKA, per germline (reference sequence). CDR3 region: CSASGPTPGQVQETQYF. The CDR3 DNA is TGCAGTGCTAGTGGCCCCACTCCAGGCCAGGTCCAAGAGACCCAGTACTTC.

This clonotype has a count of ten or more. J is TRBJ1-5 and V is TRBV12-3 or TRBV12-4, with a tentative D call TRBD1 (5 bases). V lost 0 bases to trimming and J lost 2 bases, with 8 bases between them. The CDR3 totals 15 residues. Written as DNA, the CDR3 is TGTGCCAGCAGTTTAGCTCTAGGGGGCAATCAGCCCCAGCATTTT. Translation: CASSLALGGNQPQHF.

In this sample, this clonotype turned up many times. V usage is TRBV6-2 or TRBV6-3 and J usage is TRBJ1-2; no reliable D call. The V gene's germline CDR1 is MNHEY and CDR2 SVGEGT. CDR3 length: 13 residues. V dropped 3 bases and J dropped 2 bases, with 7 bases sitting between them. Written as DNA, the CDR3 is TGTGCCAGCAGTTATAAAAACAACTATGGCTACACCTTC. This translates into CASSYKNNYGYTF.

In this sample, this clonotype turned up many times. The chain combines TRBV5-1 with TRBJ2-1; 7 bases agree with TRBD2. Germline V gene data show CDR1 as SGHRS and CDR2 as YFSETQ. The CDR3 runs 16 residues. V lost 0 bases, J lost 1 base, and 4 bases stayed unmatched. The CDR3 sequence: CASSLAGGGSYNEQFF. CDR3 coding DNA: TGCGCCAGCAGCTTGGCCGGGGGAGGGTCCTACAATGAGCAGTTCTTC. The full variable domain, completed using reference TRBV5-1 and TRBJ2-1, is KAGVTQTPRYLIKTRGQQVTLSCSPISGHRSVSWYQQTPGQGLQFLFEYFSETQRNKGNFPGRFSGRQFSNSRSEMNVSTLELGDSALYLCASSLAGGGSYNEQFFGPGTRLTVL.

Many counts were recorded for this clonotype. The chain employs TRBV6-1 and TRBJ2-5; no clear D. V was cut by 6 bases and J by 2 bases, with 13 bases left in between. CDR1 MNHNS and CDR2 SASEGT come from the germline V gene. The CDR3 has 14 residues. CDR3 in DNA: TGTGCCAGCAGCCGGGTCGGGCCTCAAGAGACCCAGTACTTC. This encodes CASSRVGPQETQYF.

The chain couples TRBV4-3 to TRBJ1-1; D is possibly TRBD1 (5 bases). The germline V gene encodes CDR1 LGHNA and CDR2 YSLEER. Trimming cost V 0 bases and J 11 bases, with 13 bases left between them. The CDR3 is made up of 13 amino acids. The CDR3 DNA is TGCGCCAGCAGCCAAGACAGGGTTATGAGGGCTTTCTTT. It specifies CASSQDRVMRAFF.

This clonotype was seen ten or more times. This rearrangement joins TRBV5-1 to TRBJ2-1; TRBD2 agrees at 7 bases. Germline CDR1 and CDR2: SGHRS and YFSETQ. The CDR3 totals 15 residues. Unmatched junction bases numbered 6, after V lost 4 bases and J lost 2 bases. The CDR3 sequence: CASSPRSGPYNEQFF. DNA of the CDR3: TGCGCCAGCAGCCCCCGTAGCGGGCCCTACAATGAGCAGTTCTTC. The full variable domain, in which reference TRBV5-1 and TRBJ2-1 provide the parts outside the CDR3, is KAGVTQTPRYLIKTRGQQVTLSCSPISGHRSVSWYQQTPGQGLQFLFEYFSETQRNKGNFPGRFSGRQFSNSRSEMNVSTLELGDSALYLCASSPRSGPYNEQFFGPGTRLTVL.

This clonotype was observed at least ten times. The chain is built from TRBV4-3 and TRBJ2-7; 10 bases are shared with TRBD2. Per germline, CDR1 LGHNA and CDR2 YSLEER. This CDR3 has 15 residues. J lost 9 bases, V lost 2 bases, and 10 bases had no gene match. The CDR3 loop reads CASSQLAGGSIGQYF. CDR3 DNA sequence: TGCGCCAGCAGCCAATTAGCGGGGGGCTCGATCGGGCAGTACTTC.

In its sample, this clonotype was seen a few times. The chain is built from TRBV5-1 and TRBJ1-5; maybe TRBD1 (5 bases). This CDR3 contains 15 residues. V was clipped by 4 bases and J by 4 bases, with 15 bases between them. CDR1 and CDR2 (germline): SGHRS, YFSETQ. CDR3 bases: TGCGCCAGCAGCCCGGTAGGGGAAACTAATCAGCCCCAGCATTTT. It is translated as CASSPVGETNQPQHF.

CDR3 protein: CAIGGLAGISYNEQFF. The CDR3 DNA is TGTGCCATCGGGGGACTAGCGGGGATATCCTACAATGAGCAGTTCTTC. The V gene is TRBV10-3, the J gene TRBJ2-1; TRBD2 matches 13 bases. The trim removed 8 bases at V and 1 base at J, leaving 5 bases unmatched. Germline CDR1 reads ENHRY; CDR2 reads SYGVKD. CDR3 length: 16 residues.

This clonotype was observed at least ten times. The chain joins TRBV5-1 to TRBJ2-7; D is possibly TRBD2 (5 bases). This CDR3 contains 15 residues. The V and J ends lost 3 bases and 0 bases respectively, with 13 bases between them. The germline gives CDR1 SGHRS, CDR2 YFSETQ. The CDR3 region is CASSSLGRASYEQYF. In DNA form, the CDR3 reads TGCGCCAGCAGCTCCCTTGGGCGGGCCTCCTACGAGCAGTACTTC.

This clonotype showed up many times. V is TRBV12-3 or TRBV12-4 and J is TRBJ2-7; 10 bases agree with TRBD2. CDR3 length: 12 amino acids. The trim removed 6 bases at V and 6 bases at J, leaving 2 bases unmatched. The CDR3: CASRLAGAEQYF. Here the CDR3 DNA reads TGTGCCAGCAGGCTAGCGGGGGCCGAGCAGTACTTC.

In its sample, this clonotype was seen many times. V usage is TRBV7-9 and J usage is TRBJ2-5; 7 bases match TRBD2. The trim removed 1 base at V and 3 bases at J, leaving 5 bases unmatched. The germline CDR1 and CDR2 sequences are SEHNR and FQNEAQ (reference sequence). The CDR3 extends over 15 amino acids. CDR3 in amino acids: CASSLGASGEETQYF. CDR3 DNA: TGTGCCAGCAGCTTAGGGGCTAGCGGTGAAGAGACCCAGTACTTC.

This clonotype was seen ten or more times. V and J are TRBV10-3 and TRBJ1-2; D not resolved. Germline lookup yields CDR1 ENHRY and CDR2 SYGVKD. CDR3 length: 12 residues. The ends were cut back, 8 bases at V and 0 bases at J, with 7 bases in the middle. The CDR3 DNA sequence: TGTGCCATCGCAGTCCCTAACTATGGCTACACCTTC. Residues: CAIAVPNYGYTF.

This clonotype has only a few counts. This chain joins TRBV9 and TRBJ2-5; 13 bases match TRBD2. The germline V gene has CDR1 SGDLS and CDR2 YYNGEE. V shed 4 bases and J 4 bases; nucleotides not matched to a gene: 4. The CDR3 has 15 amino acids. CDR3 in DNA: TGTGCCAGCAGCCCCAGACTAGCGGGGGGAGAGACCCAGTACTTC. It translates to CASSPRLAGGETQYF.

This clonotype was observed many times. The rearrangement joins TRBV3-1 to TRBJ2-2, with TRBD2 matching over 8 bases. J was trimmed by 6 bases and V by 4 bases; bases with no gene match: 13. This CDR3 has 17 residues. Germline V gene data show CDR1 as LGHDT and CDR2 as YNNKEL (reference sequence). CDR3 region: CASSRPTGGAGAGELFF. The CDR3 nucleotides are TGTGCCAGCAGCCGCCCTACCGGGGGGGCAGGGGCCGGGGAGCTGTTTTTT.

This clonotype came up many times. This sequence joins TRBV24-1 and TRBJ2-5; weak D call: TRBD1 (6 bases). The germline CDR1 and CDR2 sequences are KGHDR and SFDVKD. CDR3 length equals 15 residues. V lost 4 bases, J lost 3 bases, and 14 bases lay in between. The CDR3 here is CATSDATGTKETQYF. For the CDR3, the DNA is TGTGCCACCAGTGACGCTACCGGGACAAAAGAGACCCAGTACTTC.

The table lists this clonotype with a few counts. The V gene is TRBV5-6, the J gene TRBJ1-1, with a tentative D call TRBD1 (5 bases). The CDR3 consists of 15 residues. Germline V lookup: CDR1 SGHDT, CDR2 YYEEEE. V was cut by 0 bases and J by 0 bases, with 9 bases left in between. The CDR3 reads CASSLGGRLNTEAFF. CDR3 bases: TGTGCCAGCAGCTTGGGGGGACGTTTGAACACTGAAGCTTTCTTT.

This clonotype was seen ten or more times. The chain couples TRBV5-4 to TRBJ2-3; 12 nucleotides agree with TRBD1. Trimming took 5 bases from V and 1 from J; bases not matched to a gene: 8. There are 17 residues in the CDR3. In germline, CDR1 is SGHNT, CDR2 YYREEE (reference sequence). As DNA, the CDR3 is TGTGCCAGCAGGCCGGGGACAGGGGGCGAGGGCACAGATACGCAGTATTTT. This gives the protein CASRPGTGGEGTDTQYF.

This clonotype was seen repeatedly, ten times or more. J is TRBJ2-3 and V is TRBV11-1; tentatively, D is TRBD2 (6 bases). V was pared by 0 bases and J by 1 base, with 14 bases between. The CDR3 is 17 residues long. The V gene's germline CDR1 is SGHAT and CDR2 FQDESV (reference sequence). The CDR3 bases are TGTGCCAGCAGCTTAGCGTCGGCGGGGAGCGGCACAGATACGCAGTATTTT. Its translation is CASSLASAGSGTDTQYF.

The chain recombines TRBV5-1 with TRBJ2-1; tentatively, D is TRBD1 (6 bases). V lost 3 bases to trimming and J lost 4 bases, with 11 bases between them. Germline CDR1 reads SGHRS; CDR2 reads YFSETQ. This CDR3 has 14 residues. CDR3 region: CASSYGQTYNEQFF. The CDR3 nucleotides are TGCGCCAGCAGCTACGGACAGACATACAATGAGCAGTTCTTC.

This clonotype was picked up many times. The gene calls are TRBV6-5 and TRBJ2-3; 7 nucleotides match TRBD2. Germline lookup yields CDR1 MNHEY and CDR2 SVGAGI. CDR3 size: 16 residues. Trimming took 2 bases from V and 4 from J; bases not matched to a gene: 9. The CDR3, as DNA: TGTGCCAGCAGTTACCGGACTAGTGGACACGCAGATACGCAGTATTTT. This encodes CASSYRTSGHADTQYF.

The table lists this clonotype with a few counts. The chain's CDR3 is CASTRGGTDTQYF. DNA for the CDR3: TGTGCCAGCACCCGGGGCGGGACAGATACGCAGTATTTT. The chain carries TRBV9 and TRBJ2-3; the D gene could be TRBD1 or TRBD2 (5 bases each). V dropped 6 bases and J dropped 3 bases, with 11 bases sitting between them. The CDR3 loop spans 13 amino acids. Germline CDR1 SGDLS, CDR2 YYNGEE.

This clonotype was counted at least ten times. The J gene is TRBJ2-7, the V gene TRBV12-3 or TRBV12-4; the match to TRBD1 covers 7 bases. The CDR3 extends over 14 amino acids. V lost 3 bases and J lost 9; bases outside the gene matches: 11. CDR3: CASSFLSTGPRQYF. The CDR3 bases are TGTGCCAGCAGTTTCCTATCGACAGGGCCCAGGCAGTACTTC.